The clone carrying this T cell receptor (beta chain) was counted a single time. The sample originates from a study of T cells of healthy individuals. The CDR3 consists of 12 residues. The ends were cut back, 7 bases at V and 1 base at J, with 7 bases in the middle. Per germline, CDR1 MNHEY and CDR2 SVGAGI. TCRdb redid the calling of the 5' RACE reads with MiXCR, one entry per CDR3 protein. The repertoire consists of around 63,000 distinct CDR3 sequences, with around 16% occurring once and the leading ten covering 4% to 5%. This TCR was sampled from a human donor in good health. The rearrangement uses TRBV6-5 and TRBJ1-1; D remains ambiguous. Written as DNA, the CDR3 is TGTGCCAGCAAAGCCGGGAACACTGAAGCTTTCTTT. Its protein is CASKAGNTEAFF.